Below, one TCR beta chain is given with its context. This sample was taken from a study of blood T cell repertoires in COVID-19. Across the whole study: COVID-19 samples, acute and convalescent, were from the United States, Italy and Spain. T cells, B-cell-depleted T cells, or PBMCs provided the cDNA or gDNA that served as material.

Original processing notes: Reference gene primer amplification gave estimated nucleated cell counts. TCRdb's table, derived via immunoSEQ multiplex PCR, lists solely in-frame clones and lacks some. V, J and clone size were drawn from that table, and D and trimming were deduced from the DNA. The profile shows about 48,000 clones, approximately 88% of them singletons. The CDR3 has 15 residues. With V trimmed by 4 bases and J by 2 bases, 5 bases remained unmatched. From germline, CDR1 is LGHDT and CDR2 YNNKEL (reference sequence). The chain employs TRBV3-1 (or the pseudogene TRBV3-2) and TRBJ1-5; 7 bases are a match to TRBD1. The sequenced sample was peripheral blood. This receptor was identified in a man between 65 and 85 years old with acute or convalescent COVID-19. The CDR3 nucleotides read TGTGCCAGCAGCCGGAGACAGGGTGGCAATCAGCCCCAGCATTTT. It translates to CASSRRQGGNQPQHF.